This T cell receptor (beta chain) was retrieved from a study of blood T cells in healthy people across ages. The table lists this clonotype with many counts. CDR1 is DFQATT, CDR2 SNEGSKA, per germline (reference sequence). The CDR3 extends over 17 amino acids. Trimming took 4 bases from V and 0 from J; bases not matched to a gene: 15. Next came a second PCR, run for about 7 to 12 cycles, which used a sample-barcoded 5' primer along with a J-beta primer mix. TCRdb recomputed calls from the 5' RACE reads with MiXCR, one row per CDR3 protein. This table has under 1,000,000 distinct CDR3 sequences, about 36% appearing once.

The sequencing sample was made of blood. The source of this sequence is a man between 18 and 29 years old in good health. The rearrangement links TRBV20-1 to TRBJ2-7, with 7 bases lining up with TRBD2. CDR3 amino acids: CSAKTGLAVGSSYEQYF. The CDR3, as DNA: TGCAGTGCTAAAACGGGGCTAGCGGTCGGAAGCTCCTACGAGCAGTACTTC.